This entry lists 20 T cell receptor beta chains sequenced from one sample in a study of blood T cell repertoires in COVID-19. Assay: immunoSEQ multiplex PCR; the TCRdb copy retains only in-frame clones and omits some. The sample shows about 230,000 clones, around nine tenths of them seen only once. Sample: PBMCs or T cells enriched from blood (not recorded which). These receptors all come from a man aged 25 to 40 who had recovered from COVID-19.

The chain couples TRBV15 to TRBJ1-3, with 7 bases matching TRBD1. There are 15 residues in the CDR3. V was pared by 0 bases and J by 2 bases, with 1 base of the junction left unmatched. Per the germline V gene, CDR1 is LNHNV and CDR2 is YYDKDF (reference sequence). In DNA form, the CDR3 reads TGTGCCACCAGCAGAGACAGGGGGACTGGAAACACCATATATTTT. Protein sequence: CATSRDRGTGNTIYF.

The gene calls are TRBV7-2 and TRBJ1-1; D is ambiguous. Germline V lookup: CDR1 SGHTA, CDR2 FQGNSA. With 2 bases removed from V and 2 bases from J, the gap between germline ends came to 9 bases. This CDR3 region has 14 residues. CDR3 coding DNA: TGTGCCAGCAGCTTAAAGACAATCAACACTGAAGCTTTCTTT. As protein: CASSLKTINTEAFF.

This clone was seen a handful of times. The chain employs TRBV6-1 and TRBJ1-1; D unclear. Trimming stripped 0 bases from V and 0 bases from J, with 8 bases between. There are 15 residues in the CDR3. The germline CDR1 and CDR2 sequences are MNHNS and SASEGT. For the CDR3, the DNA is TGTGCCAGCAGTGAAGCGGGCAGCTTGAACACTGAAGCTTTCTTT. Protein sequence: CASSEAGSLNTEAFF.

The chain is built from TRBV6-5 and TRBJ2-6; D call uncertain. CDR3 length equals 15 residues. Trimming removed 2 bases at V and 0 bases at J, with 5 bases between. CDR1 is MNHEY and CDR2 is SVGAGI in the germline V gene. CDR3 region: CASSYTSSGANVLTF. CDR3 sequence (DNA): TGTGCCAGCAGTTACACAAGCTCTGGGGCCAACGTCCTGACTTTC.

This rearrangement joins TRBV28 to TRBJ1-5, with 9 bases fitting TRBD1. In germline, CDR1 is MDHEN, CDR2 SYDVKM. The CDR3 consists of 15 residues. With 2 bases clipped from V and 9 bases from J, the junction kept 8 bases outside the gene matches. Here the CDR3 DNA reads TGTGCCAGCAGTTTACCCACCTACAGGGGGCGGCCCCAGCATTTT. Residues: CASSLPTYRGRPQHF.

This chain joins TRBV6-5 and TRBJ1-2; the match to TRBD1 covers 7 bases. The junction had 5 bases not matched to a gene; V was cut back by 0 bases and J by 7 bases. The CDR3 has 14 residues. CDR1 is MNHEY and CDR2 is SVGAGI in the germline V gene. The CDR3 protein is CASSYSTGDGGYTF. CDR3 bases: TGTGCCAGCAGTTACTCCACAGGGGATGGTGGCTACACCTTC.

The chain couples TRBV5-4 to TRBJ1-5, with D perhaps matching TRBD1 (5 bases). The V end was cut by 0 bases, the J end by 3 bases, with 13 bases between. Per germline, CDR1 SGHNT and CDR2 YYREEE (reference sequence). This CDR3 spans 16 amino acids. This CDR3 reads CASSLASTGVNQPQHF. In DNA, the CDR3 is TGTGCCAGCAGCTTGGCCTCGACGGGGGTCAATCAGCCCCAGCATTTT.

V usage is TRBV7-8 and J usage is TRBJ2-1, with D perhaps TRBD1 (5 bases). The CDR3 consists of 13 residues. The germline V gene has CDR1 SGHVS and CDR2 FQNEAQ. V shed 5 bases and J shed 9 bases, with 14 bases lying between them. The CDR3 loop is CASSPRAVVEQFF. The CDR3 bases are TGTGCCAGCAGCCCCAGGGCGGTAGTTGAGCAGTTCTTC.

This chain connects TRBV2 to TRBJ1-1, with 11 bases matching TRBD1. Germline lookup yields CDR1 SNHLY and CDR2 FYNNEI. The CDR3 loop spans 16 amino acids. The V segment lost 5 bases and the J segment 0 bases; nucleotides outside the gene matches: 5. CDR3 loop: CASSWTGGAVNTEAFF. The CDR3 coding sequence is TGTGCCAGCAGTTGGACAGGGGGCGCGGTGAACACTGAAGCTTTCTTT.

The CDR3 sequence: CSASTGTRASGANVLTF. For the CDR3, the DNA is TGCAGTGCCAGTACCGGGACAAGGGCCTCTGGGGCCAACGTCCTGACTTTC. The chain uses TRBV20-1 and TRBJ2-6; perhaps TRBD1 as D (6 bases). The V gene's germline CDR1 is DFQATT and CDR2 SNEGSKA (reference sequence). Trimming removed 6 bases at V and 0 bases at J, with 18 bases between. There are 17 residues in the CDR3.

The V gene is TRBV5-5, the J gene TRBJ1-3, with TRBD1 matching 10 bases. The J segment lost 2 bases and the V segment lost 3 bases, leaving 8 bases of the junction unmatched. This CDR3 is built from 17 residues. Germline V gene lookup returns CDR1 SGHKS and CDR2 YYEKEE (reference sequence). In DNA form, the CDR3 reads TGTGCCAGCAGCTGGACCCGGGACAGGGGCGCTGGAAACACCATATATTTT. Its protein is CASSWTRDRGAGNTIYF.

This clone showed up just once. The chain couples TRBV9 to TRBJ1-1, with TRBD1 identical over 9 bases. The V gene's germline CDR1 is SGDLS and CDR2 YYNGEE. V trimming: 4 bases; J trimming: 3 bases; junction bases outside the gene matches: 7. This CDR3 contains 15 residues. As DNA, the CDR3 is TGTGCCAGCAGCCAATCCGACAGGGGGGACACTGAAGCTTTCTTT. It is translated as CASSQSDRGDTEAFF.

This chain links TRBV5-4 with TRBJ1-2; D might be TRBD1 (5 bases). Germline lookup yields CDR1 SGHNT and CDR2 YYREEE (reference sequence). The V end lost 0 bases, the J end lost 6 bases, and 9 bases lay between the germline ends. CDR3 length: 13 residues. CDR3 DNA sequence: TGTGCCAGCAGCTTGGACAGGTCGAATGGCTACACCTTC. Translating gives CASSLDRSNGYTF. Full variable domain (missing parts from reference TRBV5-4 and TRBJ1-2): ETGVTQSPTHLIKTRGQQVTLRCSSQSGHNTVSWYQQALGQGPQFIFQYYREEENGRGNFPPRFSGLQFPNYSSELNVNALELDDSALYLCASSLDRSNGYTFGSGTRLTVV.

The CDR3 sequence: CGAWGESPLHF. The DNA for the CDR3 is TGTGGGGCCTGGGGGGAATCACCCCTCCACTTT. The rearrangement joins TRBV30 to TRBJ1-6; the D gene is possibly TRBD1 (5 bases). This CDR3 has 11 residues. Germline V CDR1 and CDR2: GTSNPN, SVGIG (reference sequence).

The chain employs TRBV7-8 and TRBJ2-1, with D unresolved. This CDR3 contains 12 residues. Trimming stripped 6 bases from V and 5 bases from J, with 8 bases between. The germline V gene encodes CDR1 SGHVS and CDR2 FQNEAQ. The CDR3 reads CASSSTDNEQFF. The DNA of the CDR3 is TGTGCCAGCAGTTCTACAGACAATGAGCAGTTCTTC.

V usage is TRBV2 and J usage is TRBJ2-5, with TRBD1 matching 11 bases. The CDR3 loop spans 14 amino acids. Germline V gene data show CDR1 as SNHLY and CDR2 as FYNNEI. Trimming at V came to 8 bases and at J to 6 bases, leaving 8 bases not matched to a gene. Written as DNA, the CDR3 is TGTGCCAGCGCCGGGACAGGGGGAGTTCAGACCCAGTACTTC. Its translation: CASAGTGGVQTQYF.

The chain recombines TRBV9 with TRBJ2-2; D possibly corresponds to TRBD1 (7 bases). Trimming stripped 3 bases from V and 7 bases from J, with 16 bases between. This CDR3 is built from 15 residues. The germline gives CDR1 SGDLS, CDR2 YYNGEE. The CDR3 sequence: CASSGPTGRGGELFF. The DNA for the CDR3 is TGTGCCAGCAGCGGCCCGACAGGGCGGGGCGGGGAGCTGTTTTTT.

The V and J genes are TRBV11-2 and TRBJ2-7, with 7 bases that match TRBD1. Germline V lookup: CDR1 SGHAT, CDR2 FQNNGV. V gave up 5 bases and J gave up 3 bases; unmatched junction bases: 13. The CDR3 runs to 16 residues. CDR3 DNA sequence: TGTGCCAGCAGCCCTGATCAGTACCAGGGGGACTACGAGCAGTACTTC. It encodes CASSPDQYQGDYEQYF. Full variable domain (remainder filled in from reference TRBV11-2 and TRBJ2-7): EAGVAQSPRYKIIEKRQSVAFWCNPISGHATLYWYQQILGQGPKLLIQFQNNGVVDDSQLPKDRFSAERLKGVDSTLKIQPAKLEDSAVYLCASSPDQYQGDYEQYFGPGTRLTVT.

The V gene is TRBV5-1, the J gene TRBJ2-3; D unclear. CDR1 and CDR2 (germline): SGHRS, YFSETQ. The CDR3 is made up of 14 amino acids. Deletions cut 3 bases from V and 0 bases from J, with 8 bases between. As DNA, the CDR3 is TGCGCCAGCAGCTCGTCGACTAGCACAGATACGCAGTATTTT. This gives the protein CASSSSTSTDTQYF. The full variable domain, its missing parts supplied by reference TRBV5-1 and TRBJ2-3, is KAGVTQTPRYLIKTRGQQVTLSCSPISGHRSVSWYQQTPGQGLQFLFEYFSETQRNKGNFPGRFSGRQFSNSRSEMNVSTLELGDSALYLCASSSSTSTDTQYFGPGTRLTVL.

This clone came up once. This chain connects TRBV6-6 to TRBJ2-7; D remains ambiguous. Germline loops: CDR1 MNHNY, CDR2 SVGAGI (reference sequence). With 1 base removed from V and 4 bases from J, the gap between germline ends came to 11 bases. The CDR3 is made up of 14 amino acids. CDR3 sequence (DNA): TGTGCCAGCAGTTACTTTGCGGAGAGTTACGAGCAGTACTTC. Translating it yields CASSYFAESYEQYF.